The rows below give T cell receptor beta chains drawn from one sample of a study of T cell repertoires in cytomegalovirus infection. Each CDR3 protein is one row after TCRdb ran MiXCR on the reads. The repertoire holds some 920,000 distinct CDR3 sequences, with about a third as singletons. The antigens these receptors bind are not known. The starting material was cultured CD8+ T cells from PBMCs, obtained from culture after CMV antigen stimulation. Receptors were obtained from a human donor in good health (CMV status not recorded). Some clones in this sample may be carry-over from other donors' samples. The conserved cysteine and the conserved F or W are not part of the CDR3 here. Fields, in order: J gene, D gene, V gene, CDR3 protein. A D gene is named only where the DNA matches it firmly.

TRBJ2-1 | - | TRBV19 | ASSSPGADNEQF
TRBJ1-1 | - | TRBV27 | ASSLYGGPGNTEAF
TRBJ1-1 | - | TRBV4-1 | ASSQSPEAF
TRBJ1-5 | TRBD1 | TRBV12-5 | ASGSQGEPQH
TRBJ2-6 | - | TRBV7-9 | ASSFYYSGANVLT
TRBJ2-2 | - | TRBV10-3 | AISEQGVGTGELF
TRBJ1-5 | TRBD1 | TRBV20-1 | SARDRLSNQPQH
TRBJ2-7 | - | TRBV7-9 | ASSPSTSYEQY
TRBJ2-2 | TRBD2 | TRBV6-2/TRBV6-3 | ASSYERGAPYTGELF
TRBJ2-1 | - | TRBV5-1 | ASSLTQPDYNEQF
TRBJ2-1 | TRBD1 | TRBV7-3 | ASRGQGSNEQF
TRBJ2-3 | TRBD2 | TRBV5-4 | ASSLVERGGTDTQY
TRBJ2-2 | - | TRBV2 | ASSESVSGANTGELF
TRBJ2-7 | TRBD1 | TRBV6-5 | ASSYGTGAYYEQY
TRBJ1-2 | - | TRBV27 | ASSPGGGLFGYT
TRBJ1-5 | - | TRBV27 | ASSLAGPYQPQH
TRBJ1-5 | TRBD1 | TRBV27 | ASSPTGVNSNQPQH
TRBJ2-1 | TRBD1 | TRBV6-2/TRBV6-3 | ASSYLDRAYNEQF
TRBJ1-5 | - | TRBV12-3/TRBV12-4 | ASKSENNQPQH
TRBJ2-1 | - | TRBV7-2 | ASSLSGALSSYNEQF
TRBJ2-1 | TRBD1 | TRBV27 | ASNKQGPYNEQF
TRBJ1-1 | - | TRBV7-6 | ASSPFGAGAEAF
TRBJ1-1 | TRBD1 | TRBV6-1 | ASSPDRRKGARSTEAF
TRBJ1-5 | - | TRBV15 | ATSRDLGRGQPQH
TRBJ1-1 | - | TRBV2 | ASSEPGTQAF
TRBJ2-2 | TRBD1 | TRBV5-1 | ASSWDRGLVGELF
TRBJ1-4 | - | TRBV7-9 | ASSFPGVGNEKLF
TRBJ2-1 | TRBD1 | TRBV19 | ASNPGQGDEQF
TRBJ2-3 | - | TRBV4-1 | ASSQSPGSTSTDTQY
TRBJ2-7 | TRBD1 | TRBV7-9 | ASSIGQGNIYEQY
TRBJ2-5 | TRBD1 | TRBV7-2 | ASSSRTGGETQY
TRBJ1-2 | - | TRBV7-8 | ASSPGPRQDIRSNYGYT
TRBJ2-4 | TRBD2 | TRBV12-3/TRBV12-4 | ASSPGLDIQY